This T cell receptor beta chain was sequenced in a study of blood T cell repertoires in COVID-19. Background on the study: The cDNA or gDNA used as material had been derived from T cells, B-cell-depleted T cells, or PBMCs.

This CDR3 is 18 amino acids long. Germline CDR1 and CDR2: SGHTA and FQGNSA. The V and J ends lost 5 bases and 4 bases, in that order; junction bases with no gene match: 8. Source study methods: Amplification of reference gene primers was used by the study to estimate nucleated cell counts. Assay: immunoSEQ multiplex PCR; the TCRdb copy retains only in-frame clones and omits some. For V, J and clone size, that table is used; D and trimming come from the DNA. Found here are about 120,000 clones, 83% of them singletons; the top ten hold 2% to 2.5%. The clonotype originates from a man aged 25 to 40 with acute or convalescent COVID-19. The sequencing input was peripheral blood. The rearrangement links TRBV7-2 to TRBJ2-6; 13 nucleotides agree with TRBD2. CDR3 coding DNA: TGTGCCAGCAGCCCTAGACTAGCGGGGGGCTTCGGGGCCAACGTCCTGACTTTC. This sequence encodes CASSPRLAGGFGANVLTF.